This record covers a single T cell receptor beta chain. This clonotype has more than one count but fewer than ten. The target of this receptor is not known. Base qualities were left out, and no much larger clone turns up one base away. Reading from cysteine to phenylalanine, the CDR3 counts 16 amino acids. Only CDR3 DNA remains: 48 bases, in frame from the first base. From the germline V gene, CDR1 is SGHRS and CDR2 is YFSETQ. The trim is 1 base for V and 0 bases for J, with a gap of 8 bases between the germline ends. Synovial fluid samples were paired with blood samples taken from the same ankylosing spondylitis patients. This record belongs to a study of CD8 T cells in ankylosing spondylitis (dated by TCRdb to the late 2010s). About the investigation overall: T cell receptor beta repertoires were profiled in healthy donors and ankylosing spondylitis patients so that disease-linked TCR variants could be found. The whole study cohort included 95 to 130 healthy donors and 25 or so ankylosing spondylitis patients. Samples of peripheral blood were taken, and for ankylosing spondylitis patients, synovial fluid was collected as well. Results the study describes overall, beyond this receptor: Significant enrichment of the disease-linked clones was reported in matched synovial fluid samples from ankylosing spondylitis patients. In peripheral blood, the disease-linked clones were found at relatively low frequencies and had a CD8+ phenotype. Some motif variants were previously reported in synovial fluid and blood of reactive arthritis patients, suggesting common disease-initiation mechanisms. Blood from ankylosing spondylitis patients appeared to be characterized by a TCR beta motif made up of under 10 highly homologous amino acid variants.

Reads for this sample came from an Illumina HiSeq 2500. Quantitative 5'-RACE with molecular barcodes was the method used to prepare the TCR beta libraries. As for the authors' bioinformatics: A new computational method based on a probabilistic model of VDJ rearrangement was used to identify disease-linked TCR variants. Using fastp at Q25 and MiXCR, TCRdb reprocessed the public reads and kept productive beta chains. Rows are unified per CDR3 protein, each entry keeping the most common DNA and genes. The V and J calls shown here were made by TCRdb, not taken from the authors' results. Counted in this sample were about 140,000 distinct CDR3 sequences; 7% to 10% of them appeared once. The leading ten clones occupy more than 7% of the sample.

The receptor's source is a male donor with ankylosing spondylitis. The sample consisted of synovial fluid, either unsorted or a sorted T cell fraction (not recorded which). The chain links TRBV5-1 with TRBJ1-6; confidence is insufficient to name the D gene. CDR3 loop: CASSLTVSSYNSPLHF. The DNA reads TGCGCCAGCAGCTTGACAGTCAGCTCCTATAATTCACCCCTCCACTTT.